This T cell receptor beta chain was obtained from a study of a mutant IDH1 vaccine in newly diagnosed glioma (dated by TCRdb to the early 2020s). Describing the broader study: Vaccination began 4-6 weeks after radiotherapy alone, or alongside temozolomide cycles in the chemotherapy-containing groups. For exploratory analyses, 25 to 30 treated patients had longitudinal TCRB deep sequencing done wherever samples were available. Of the 30 to 35 patients who were treated, approximately 62% were male and approximately 40% were female, and the mean age was approximately 40 years. Prior to enrollment, patients had been given standard therapy consisting of radiotherapy alone, temozolomide alone, or radiochemotherapy with temozolomide, with the combination given to most patients. The week-35 safety follow-up took place at visit V12, and the week-47 end of study took place at visit V13. Peripheral blood samples were drawn at six visits, namely V03 (baseline), V05, V07, V10, V12 and V13. Here is what the overall study found, with its caveats: The authors stated that sample limitations prevented analyses of patient blood samples from being reproduced. Immune responses induced by the vaccine were seen in about 93% of patients across multiple MHC alleles. Changes in the top peripheral T cell clonotypes picked up by TCRB sequencing did not appear to be linked to pseudoprogression. PBMC samples for TCRB deep sequencing were selected based on availability.

This specimen's time point label, interpreted: week 47, end of study. Every vaccine dose consisted of 300 ug of a 20-mer mutant IDH1 peptide in Montanide, administered subcutaneously together with topical imiquimod. Eight vaccinations were administered to patients in weeks 1, 3, 5, 7, 11, 15, 19 and 23, corresponding to visits V03 through V10. Donors had newly diagnosed WHO grade 3 or 4 IDH1-mutant astrocytomas with loss of nuclear ATRX. The samples were drawn from NOA16, a multicentre, single-arm, open-label phase I trial in Germany that tested a mutant IDH1 peptide vaccine in humans for the first time. Genomic DNA for TCRB sequencing was extracted from EDTA blood using the DNeasy Blood and Tissue Kit. V loses 4 bases of germline sequence and J loses 0 bases, and the interval between the two ends is 10 bases. Counted from cysteine to phenylalanine, this CDR3 has 14 amino acids. CDR3 DNA is the only sequence kept; it has 42 bases, read in frame from the first base. For CDR1 and CDR2, the germline V gene (reference sequence) lists SGHNT and YYREEE.

As regards this clone: Its antigen specificity is not known. No base quality information exists; no much larger clone differs at one position. The sample holds other DNA sequences that translate to the same CDR3.

Library preparation used the immunoSEQ multiplex PCR assay. The hsTCRB Kit was used according to the manufacturer's protocol to amplify rearranged TCR beta chain sequences. TCRB libraries were sequenced on an Illumina MiSeq. Turning to the authors' computational methods: The proprietary platform of the kit vendor was used for demultiplexing, trimming and gene mapping. What TCRdb holds here is the immuneACCESS table cut down to in-frame rearrangements. Part of the clones is not present; checked against another copy, under half of the missing clones reflect an unresolved V gene, and the others are unexplained. V, J and clone size were drawn from that table, and D and trimming were deduced from the DNA. This sample lists about 52,000 clones; about 80% were detected once. The ten most abundant clones make up over 4% of the sample.

The sample here was PBMCs, taken from a glioma patient whose treatment included an IDH1 peptide vaccine. The sequence was obtained from a woman aged 40 to 50 with glioma. Some clones in this sample may be carry-over from other donors' samples. Recombination joined TRBV5-4 with TRBJ1-2; the D gene identity is not certain. The nucleotides are TGTGCCAGCAGCCGGGGAAAAGCTAACTATGGCTACACCTTC. Protein translation: CASSRGKANYGYTF.